The 24 T cell receptor beta chains reported below all come from one sample, sequenced in a study of beta chain features in type 1 diabetes (dated by TCRdb to the late 2010s). The investigation overall reported the following: A moderate but significant shortening of TCRB CDR3 length was observed in type 1 diabetes patients in all four CD4+ subsets.

No cognate antigen is known for these TCRs. The library was prepared using the immunoSEQ multiplex PCR assay. All of the isolated RNA was reverse transcribed with the High Capacity cDNA Reverse Transcription Kit, so expressed TCRB transcripts were sequenced. This is the immuneACCESS table as TCRdb keeps it, with only in-frame sequences that have V and J called. A part of the clones is gone; compared with another copy, unresolved V genes explain less than half, and the rest is unexplained. Within this sample are roughly 730,000 clones, with roughly an eighth of them counted one time only. The top ten clonotypes cover approximately 0.022% of the sample. Sequencing was performed on naive CD4+ T cells from blood. The sample's cell subset or site label, in plain terms: true naive CD4+ T cells. The receptors originated from a man between 18 and 29 years old with type 1 diabetes.

This clone has only a few counts. The CDR3 bases are TGTGCCAGCAGTCTATGGCCTCAGGGGAACTATGGCTACACCTTC. Its protein is CASSLWPQGNYGYTF. The chain has TRBV6-5 and TRBJ1-2; D possibly corresponds to TRBD1 (6 bases). Trimming removed 5 bases at V and 2 bases at J, with 15 bases between. Germline-derived CDR1 and CDR2 are MNHEY and SVGAGI. The CDR3 totals 15 residues.

The chain employs TRBV15 and TRBJ1-3, with unresolved D. Germline V gene sequence: CDR1 LNHNV, CDR2 YYDKDF (reference sequence). The V and J ends lost 0 bases and 2 bases respectively, with 11 bases between them. This CDR3 is 16 amino acids long. The CDR3 region has the DNA TGTGCCACCAGCAGAGATCTAGACGGACCTGGAAACACCATATATTTT. Translating gives CATSRDLDGPGNTIYF.

The chain couples TRBV5-4 to TRBJ2-5, with TRBD2 as a possible D gene (6 bases). Between the trimmed V and J ends, which lost 0 bases and 2 bases, there was a span of 11 bases. The germline CDR1 and CDR2 sequences are SGHNT and YYREEE (reference sequence). This CDR3 comprises 15 residues. The chain's CDR3 is CASSLAAGNQETQYF. CDR3 nucleotide sequence: TGTGCCAGCAGCTTGGCGGCGGGGAATCAAGAGACCCAGTACTTC. Drawing the rest from reference TRBV5-4 and TRBJ2-5, the complete variable domain is ETGVTQSPTHLIKTRGQQVTLRCSSQSGHNTVSWYQQALGQGPQFIFQYYREEENGRGNFPPRFSGLQFPNYSSELNVNALELDDSALYLCASSLAAGNQETQYFGPGTRLLVL.

The chain couples TRBV30 to TRBJ2-2, with D possibly being TRBD1 or TRBD2 (6 bases each). Trimming took off 7 bases at V and 3 bases at J, with 21 bases between the two ends. In germline, CDR1 is GTSNPN, CDR2 SVGIG (reference sequence). The CDR3 sequence is 16 residues long. The CDR3 sequence: CASPKGGRSHTGELFF. The CDR3 DNA sequence: TGTGCCTCCCCGAAAGGGGGGCGGTCGCACACCGGGGAGCTGTTTTTT.

This clone was seen a handful of times. The chain uses TRBV5-1 and TRBJ1-1; 7 bases line up with TRBD1. Germline V gene data show CDR1 as SGHRS and CDR2 as YFSETQ. This CDR3 spans 16 amino acids. V lost 4 bases and J lost 2; bases outside the gene matches: 11. CDR3 nucleotide sequence: TGCGCCAGCAGCCCCCGGGGACAGAGTGTTAACACTGAAGCTTTCTTT. Its translation: CASSPRGQSVNTEAFF.

In this sample, this clone turned up a few times. V is TRBV10-3 and J is TRBJ1-1; no clear D gene. Germline V gene data show CDR1 as ENHRY and CDR2 as SYGVKD. V gave up 8 bases and J gave up 6 bases, with 16 bases separating them. The CDR3 loop spans 13 amino acids. The CDR3 protein is CAIRLAEQSEAFF. CDR3 coding DNA: TGTGCCATCCGACTCGCGGAGCAGTCTGAAGCTTTCTTT.

The chain has TRBV29-1 and TRBJ1-2, with D tentatively TRBD1 (6 bases). Trimming removed 5 bases at V and 7 bases at J, with 8 bases between. The germline CDR1 and CDR2 sequences are SQVTM and ANQGSEA. The CDR3 sequence is 10 residues long. In DNA form, the CDR3 reads TGCAGCGTTCAACAGGGTGGCTACACCTTC. Amino acid sequence: CSVQQGGYTF.

This clone was recorded a few times. The rearrangement uses TRBV30 and TRBJ2-5, with D possibly TRBD2 on 6 matching bases. The germline CDR1 and CDR2 sequences are GTSNPN and SVGIG (reference sequence). Trimming took 3 bases from V and 3 from J, leaving 17 bases between them. The CDR3 spans 15 residues. The chain's CDR3 is CAWRVFWRGKETQYF. CDR3 bases: TGTGCCTGGAGGGTCTTTTGGCGGGGCAAAGAGACCCAGTACTTC.

The chain employs TRBV10-3 and TRBJ2-1; the match to TRBD2 covers 7 bases. Germline V gene lookup returns CDR1 ENHRY and CDR2 SYGVKD. The V gene end was trimmed by 4 bases and the J gene end by 7 bases; junction bases not matched to a gene: 7. This CDR3 spans 14 amino acids. CDR3 residues: CAISAGGLSNEQFF. The CDR3 DNA is TGTGCCATCAGTGCCGGGGGACTATCGAATGAGCAGTTCTTC.

The chain links TRBV2 to TRBJ1-5; TRBD1 matches 10 bases. The germline gives CDR1 SNHLY, CDR2 FYNNEI. The CDR3 has 14 amino acids. V lost 11 bases to trimming and J lost 7 bases; unmatched junction nucleotides: 11. The CDR3 here is CASQGGQGNQPQHF. The CDR3 nucleotides read TGTGCCTCCCAGGGGGGACAGGGGAACCAGCCCCAGCATTTT.

This chain uses TRBV29-1 with TRBJ1-1; 7 nucleotides match TRBD1. This CDR3 is 13 amino acids long. Unmatched junction bases numbered 5, after V lost 5 bases and J lost 2 bases. Germline V gene data show CDR1 as SQVTM and CDR2 as ANQGSEA. DNA for the CDR3: TGCAGCGTTCCCCGGGACAGTAACACTGAAGCTTTCTTT. The encoded protein is CSVPRDSNTEAFF.

This clone was detected only a few times. The chain couples TRBV7-9 to TRBJ1-1; TRBD1 is a possible D gene (5 bases). The CDR3 runs to 13 residues. The V gene's germline CDR1 is SEHNR and CDR2 FQNEAQ (reference sequence). The V end was cut by 10 bases, the J end by 5 bases, with 17 bases between. The CDR3 DNA reads as TGTGCCATAGGGGCGTGGGAGGGGACTGAAGCTTTCTTT. This translates into CAIGAWEGTEAFF.

The CDR3 nucleotides are TGTGCCATCAGTGAGCACATTACGGTAAACAATGAGCAGTTCTTC. Protein: CAISEHITVNNEQFF. The V call is TRBV10-3, the J call TRBJ2-1; no firm D call. This CDR3 is built from 15 residues. The V gene lost 2 bases and the J gene lost 5 bases, with 13 bases spanning the gap. Germline V gene lookup returns CDR1 ENHRY and CDR2 SYGVKD.

The chain couples TRBV4-2 to TRBJ2-7, with 7 bases fitting TRBD2. Germline V lookup: CDR1 LGHNA, CDR2 YNFKEQ. Trimming took 1 base from V and 3 from J; bases not matched to a gene: 3. The CDR3 consists of 14 residues. The CDR3 protein is CASSQGTSGYEQYF. As DNA, the CDR3 is TGTGCCAGCAGCCAAGGGACTAGTGGCTACGAGCAGTACTTC.

The rearrangement uses TRBV27 and TRBJ2-7; 7 bases fit TRBD1. Germline V CDR1 and CDR2: MNHEY, SMNVEV (reference sequence). The V and J ends lost 3 bases and 3 bases, in that order; junction bases with no gene match: 8. The CDR3 consists of 15 residues. Here the CDR3 reads CASSFSTGTFYEQYF. CDR3 DNA sequence: TGTGCCAGCAGTTTTTCGACAGGGACGTTCTACGAGCAGTACTTC.

This clone was seen a few times. The chain combines TRBV2 with TRBJ1-5, with D uncertain. Germline CDR1 is SNHLY and CDR2 is FYNNEI. The CDR3 consists of 13 residues. The V end was cut by 6 bases, the J end by 2 bases, with 8 bases between. CDR3 residues: CASRGMGNQPQHF. In DNA form, the CDR3 reads TGTGCCAGCAGAGGAATGGGCAATCAGCCCCAGCATTTT.

The rearrangement uses TRBV7-3 and TRBJ2-1; 7 bases are a match to TRBD2. Looked up from germline, CDR1 is SGHTA and CDR2 is FQGTGA. V was clipped by 4 bases and J by 5 bases; unmatched bases: 11. This CDR3 is built from 16 residues. The CDR3 loop is CASSSRPGLLDNEQFF. In nucleotides, the CDR3 is TGTGCCAGCAGCTCCCGCCCGGGACTACTTGACAATGAGCAGTTCTTC.

The chain has TRBV21-1 and TRBJ2-5. TRBV21-1 is shown as a pseudogene. This CDR3 is built from 11 residues. CDR3: CASSKQETQYF. The CDR3 bases are TGTGCCAGCAGCAAGCAAGAGACCCAGTACTTC.

This clone came up a few times. V gene TRBV5-4 combines with J gene TRBJ2-1; no firm D call. The CDR3 is 14 amino acids. Trimming took off 6 bases at V and 3 bases at J, with 13 bases between the two ends. The germline V gene has CDR1 SGHNT and CDR2 YYREEE (reference sequence). Here the CDR3 DNA reads TGTGCCAGCACGTCTACAGCTAACTACAATGAGCAGTTCTTC. Translating gives CASTSTANYNEQFF. Using reference TRBV5-4 and TRBJ2-1 for the parts outside the CDR3, the full variable domain is ETGVTQSPTHLIKTRGQQVTLRCSSQSGHNTVSWYQQALGQGPQFIFQYYREEENGRGNFPPRFSGLQFPNYSSELNVNALELDDSALYLCASTSTANYNEQFFGPGTRLTVL.

This clone was recorded a few times. The V and J genes are TRBV30 and TRBJ1-2; D unclear. Germline CDR1 GTSNPN, CDR2 SVGIG (reference sequence). This CDR3 comprises 14 residues. The V gene lost 2 bases and the J gene lost 0 bases, with 10 bases spanning the gap. Here the CDR3 reads CAWSLHASNYGYTF. The CDR3 bases are TGTGCCTGGAGTTTGCACGCTTCTAACTATGGCTACACCTTC.

Only a few counts were recorded for this clone. The chain employs TRBV28 and TRBJ2-7; D is ambiguous. Germline CDR1 is MDHEN and CDR2 is SYDVKM. CDR3 size: 12 residues. V was shortened by 4 bases and J by 4 bases, with 8 bases between the two germline ends. DNA for the CDR3: TGTGCCAGCAGTTCCCTCGGTTACGAGCAGTACTTC. Translating gives CASSSLGYEQYF. The full variable domain, its missing parts supplied by reference TRBV28 and TRBJ2-7, is DVKVTQSSRYLVKRTGEKVFLECVQDMDHENMFWYRQDPGLGLRLIYFSYDVKMKEKGDIPEGYSVSREKKERFSLILESASTNQTSMYLCASSSLGYEQYFGPGTRLTVT.

The chain employs TRBV7-9 and TRBJ2-2; no clear D gene. CDR1 SEHNR and CDR2 FQNEAQ come from the germline V gene (reference sequence). V lost 1 base and J lost 6, with 6 bases in between. The CDR3 totals 13 residues. The CDR3 is CASSLEWAGELFF. The CDR3, as DNA: TGTGCCAGCAGCTTAGAATGGGCCGGGGAGCTGTTTTTT.

The J gene is TRBJ2-7, the V gene TRBV7-9; D is possibly TRBD1 or TRBD2 (5 bases each). The CDR3 is made up of 15 amino acids. CDR1 is SEHNR and CDR2 is FQNEAQ in the germline V gene (reference sequence). V shed 5 bases and J shed 2 bases, with 16 bases lying between them. This CDR3 reads CASSKPGRGAYEQYF. CDR3 bases: TGTGCCAGCAGCAAACCGGGGAGAGGGGCCTACGAGCAGTACTTC.

This clone was picked up a small number of times. The chain recombines TRBV7-9 with TRBJ1-5, with D unresolved. The CDR3 is 14 residues long. V lost 4 bases and J lost 3, with 10 bases in between. The germline gives CDR1 SEHNR, CDR2 FQNEAQ (reference sequence). The CDR3 loop is CASSSRLPNQPQHF. Here the CDR3 DNA reads TGTGCCAGCAGCTCTCGTCTCCCCAATCAGCCCCAGCATTTT.